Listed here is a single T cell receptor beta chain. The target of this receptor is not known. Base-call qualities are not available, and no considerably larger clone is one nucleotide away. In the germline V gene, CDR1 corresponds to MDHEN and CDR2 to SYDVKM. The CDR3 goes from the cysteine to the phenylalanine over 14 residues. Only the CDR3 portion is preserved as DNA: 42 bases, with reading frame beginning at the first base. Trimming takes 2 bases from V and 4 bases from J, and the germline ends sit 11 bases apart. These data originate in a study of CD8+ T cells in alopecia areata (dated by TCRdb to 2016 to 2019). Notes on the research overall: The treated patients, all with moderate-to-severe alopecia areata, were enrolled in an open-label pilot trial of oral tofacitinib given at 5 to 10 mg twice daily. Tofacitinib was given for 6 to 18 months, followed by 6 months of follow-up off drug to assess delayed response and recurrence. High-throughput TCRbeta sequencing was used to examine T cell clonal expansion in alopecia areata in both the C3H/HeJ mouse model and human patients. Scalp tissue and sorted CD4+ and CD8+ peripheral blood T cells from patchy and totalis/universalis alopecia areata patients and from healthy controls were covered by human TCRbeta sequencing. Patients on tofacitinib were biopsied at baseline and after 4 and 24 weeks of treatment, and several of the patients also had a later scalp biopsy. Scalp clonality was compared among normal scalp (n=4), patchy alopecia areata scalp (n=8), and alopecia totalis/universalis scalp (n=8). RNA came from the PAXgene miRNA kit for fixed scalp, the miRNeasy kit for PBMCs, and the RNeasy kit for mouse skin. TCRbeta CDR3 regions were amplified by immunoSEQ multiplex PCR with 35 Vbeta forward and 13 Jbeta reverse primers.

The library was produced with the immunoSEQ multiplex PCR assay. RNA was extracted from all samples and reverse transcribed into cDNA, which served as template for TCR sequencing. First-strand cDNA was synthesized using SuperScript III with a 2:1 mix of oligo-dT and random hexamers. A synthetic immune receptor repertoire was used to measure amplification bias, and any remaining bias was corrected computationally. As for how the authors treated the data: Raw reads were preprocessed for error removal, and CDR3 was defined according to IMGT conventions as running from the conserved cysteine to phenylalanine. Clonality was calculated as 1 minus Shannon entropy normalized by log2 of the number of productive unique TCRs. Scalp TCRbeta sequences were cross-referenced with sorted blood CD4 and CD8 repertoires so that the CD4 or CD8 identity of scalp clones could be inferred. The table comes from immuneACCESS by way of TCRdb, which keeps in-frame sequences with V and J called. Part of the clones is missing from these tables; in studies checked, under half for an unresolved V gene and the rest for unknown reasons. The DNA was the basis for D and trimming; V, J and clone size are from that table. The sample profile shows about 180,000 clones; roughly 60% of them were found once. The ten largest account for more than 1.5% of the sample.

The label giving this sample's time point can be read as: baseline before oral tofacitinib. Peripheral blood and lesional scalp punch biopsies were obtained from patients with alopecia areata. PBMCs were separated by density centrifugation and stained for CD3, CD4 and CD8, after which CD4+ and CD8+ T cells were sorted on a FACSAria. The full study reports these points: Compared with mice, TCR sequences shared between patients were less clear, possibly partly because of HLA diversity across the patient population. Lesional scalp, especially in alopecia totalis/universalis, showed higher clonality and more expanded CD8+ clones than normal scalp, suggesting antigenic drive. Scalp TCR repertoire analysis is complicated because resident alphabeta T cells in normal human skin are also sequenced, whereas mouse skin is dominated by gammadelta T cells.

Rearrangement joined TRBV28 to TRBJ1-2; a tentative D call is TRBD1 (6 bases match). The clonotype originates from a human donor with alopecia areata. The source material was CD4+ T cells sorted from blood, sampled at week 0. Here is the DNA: TGTGCCAGCAGTTTAGGACAGAGAGTCTATGGCTACACCTTC. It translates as CASSLGQRVYGYTF.